The 22 T cell receptor beta chains given below trace back to one sample, sequenced in a study of shared clonotypes between healthy human individuals. CD8 cells regarded as naive lacked CD45RO, were positively chosen for CCR7, and omitted terminally differentiated effector memory CD45RA+ cells. Data came from immunoSEQ multiplex PCR; TCRdb stores just in-frame clones and leaves some out. The data show about 2.1 million clones, with 80% to 95% seen just once and over 1.5% held by the top ten. Sequencing was performed on naive CD8+ T cells from PBMCs. All receptors derive from a man in his late teens or twenties in good health. Some clones in this sample may be carry-over from other donors' samples.

The chain recombines TRBV7-8 with TRBJ2-7, with 11 bases aligning to TRBD2. CDR1 SGHVS and CDR2 FQNEAQ come from the germline V gene. V was clipped by 5 bases and J by 3 bases; unmatched bases: 9. The CDR3 covers 16 residues. Here the CDR3 reads CASSPRLAGLVYEQYF. CDR3 DNA sequence: TGTGCCAGCAGCCCCAGACTAGCGGGACTCGTCTACGAGCAGTACTTC.

The CDR3 reads CASSIREPEIYTSGLHGTDTQYF. Written as DNA, the CDR3 is TGCGCCAGCAGCATACGGGAGCCGGAAATATACACTAGCGGGCTTCATGGCACAGATACGCAGTATTTT. This chain connects TRBV5-1 to TRBJ2-3, with 9 bases identical to TRBD2. V lost 4 bases to trimming and J lost 1 base; unmatched junction nucleotides: 28. In germline, CDR1 is SGHRS, CDR2 YFSETQ. This CDR3 has 23 residues.

The rearrangement joins TRBV2 to TRBJ2-1; 7 bases are a match to TRBD1. The CDR3 loop spans 16 amino acids. Germline V gene lookup returns CDR1 SNHLY and CDR2 FYNNEI. Losses at the gene ends were 2 bases for V and 4 bases for J; bases not matched to a gene: 8. CDR3 sequence reads: CASSEMRGLRYNEQFF. The CDR3 nucleotides read TGTGCCAGCAGTGAAATGAGGGGGCTGAGGTACAATGAGCAGTTCTTC.

The chain employs TRBV29-1 and TRBJ2-7; possibly TRBD1 for D (5 bases). The ends were cut back, 3 bases at V and 7 bases at J, with 13 bases in the middle. The CDR3 consists of 12 residues. Germline CDR1 and CDR2: SQVTM and ANQGSEA. Here the CDR3 reads CSVDRDGFEQYF. The CDR3 DNA follows: TGCAGCGTTGACAGGGATGGTTTTGAGCAGTACTTC.

The chain carries TRBV9 and TRBJ2-6; no reliable D call. This CDR3 spans 17 amino acids. Germline CDR1 reads SGDLS; CDR2 reads YYNGEE. V dropped 2 bases and J dropped 2 bases, with 14 bases sitting between them. The CDR3 DNA reads TGTGCCAGCAGCGTGGGGTGGTCCTCTACTGGGGCCAACGTCCTGACTTTC. Translated, it gives CASSVGWSSTGANVLTF.

This chain links TRBV4-2 with TRBJ2-1; 14 bases are a match to TRBD2. Germline CDR1 LGHNA, CDR2 YNFKEQ. V was clipped by 4 bases and J by 8 bases; unmatched bases: 4. The CDR3 has 15 residues. The CDR3: CASSPGLAGGDEQFF. The CDR3 DNA reads as TGTGCCAGCAGCCCCGGACTAGCGGGAGGAGATGAGCAGTTCTTC.

The chain carries TRBV6-5 and TRBJ2-1; 8 bases match TRBD2. After removal of 0 bases from V and 4 bases from J, the junction contained 5 bases not matched to a gene. The length of the CDR3 is 16 residues. CDR1 and CDR2 (germline): MNHEY, SVGAGI. This chain's CDR3 is CASSYSISGEYNEQFF. The CDR3 DNA is TGTGCCAGCAGTTACTCGATTAGCGGGGAATACAATGAGCAGTTCTTC.

This chain uses TRBV6-4 with TRBJ2-1, with TRBD2 identical over 9 bases. The CDR3 loop spans 14 amino acids. V was pared by 10 bases and J by 4 bases, with 8 bases of the junction left unmatched. Germline V gene data show CDR1 as MRHNA and CDR2 as SNTAGT. The CDR3 loop reads CAIIKREAYNEQFF. The CDR3 bases are TGTGCCATCATAAAGCGGGAGGCTTACAATGAGCAGTTCTTC.

The rearrangement joins TRBV5-5 to TRBJ2-3; unclear D gene. The V gene's germline CDR1 is SGHKS and CDR2 YYEKEE (reference sequence). Deletions cut 0 bases from V and 5 bases from J, with 13 bases between. CDR3 length: 15 amino acids. The CDR3 DNA is TGTGCCAGCAGCTTGGGGCACAGAGAGTTAGATACGCAGTATTTT. This encodes CASSLGHRELDTQYF.

This clone was seen once. This chain connects TRBV5-5 to TRBJ2-1; no firm D call. This CDR3 has 15 amino acids. V gave up 3 bases and J gave up 8 bases, with 18 bases separating them. The germline V gene has CDR1 SGHKS and CDR2 YYEKEE (reference sequence). CDR3 nucleotides: TGTGCCAGCAGCTCCCTGCCAGGCTTAATGGATGAGCAGTTCTTC. It codes for CASSSLPGLMDEQFF.

The chain carries TRBV7-9 and TRBJ1-1, with no clear D. Trimming shortened V by 1 base and J by 8 bases, and 11 bases separated the two germline ends. This CDR3 region has 13 residues. The germline CDR1 and CDR2 sequences are SEHNR and FQNEAQ (reference sequence). The CDR3: CASSLVRSEEAFF. The CDR3 bases are TGTGCCAGCAGCTTAGTAAGGTCAGAGGAAGCTTTCTTT.

This clone was recorded only once. A read error may account for a junction end that differs from germline. The chain joins TRBV7-9 to TRBJ2-1; D is undetermined. The CDR3 has 12 residues. Germline V gene sequence: CDR1 SEHNR, CDR2 FQNEAQ (reference sequence). CDR3: CASSLDYHEQFF. The CDR3, as DNA: TGTGCCAGCAGCTTAGACTACCATGAGCAGTTCTTC.

V is TRBV27 and J is TRBJ2-7; the match to TRBD1 covers 8 bases. There are 14 residues in the CDR3. Losses at the gene ends were 1 base for V and 11 bases for J; bases not matched to a gene: 10. CDR1 MNHEY and CDR2 SMNVEV come from the germline V gene (reference sequence). The CDR3 sequence is CASSLFRGMDREYF. The CDR3 DNA reads as TGTGCCAGCAGTTTATTTCGCGGGATGGACAGGGAGTACTTC.

The chain joins TRBV27 to TRBJ2-3, with TRBD1 matching over 9 bases. The junction had 7 bases not matched to a gene; V was cut back by 2 bases and J by 4 bases. Looked up from germline, CDR1 is MNHEY and CDR2 is SMNVEV (reference sequence). The CDR3 consists of 16 residues. DNA of the CDR3: TGTGCCAGCAGTTTACACCCCGGGACAGGGCCAGATACGCAGTATTTT. Translating it yields CASSLHPGTGPDTQYF.

This sequence joins TRBV10-1 and TRBJ2-1; no definite D call. CDR1 and CDR2 (germline): WNHNN, SYGVQD (reference sequence). V lost 2 bases and J 5 bases, leaving 7 bases between the germline ends. The CDR3 is 13 residues long. This chain's CDR3 is CASSEKANNEQFF. CDR3 DNA: TGCGCCAGCAGTGAGAAAGCCAACAATGAGCAGTTCTTC.

Regarding this clone: The same CDR3 is also encoded by other DNA sequences in this sample. The gene calls are TRBV28 and TRBJ2-3; D is unclear. Germline values: CDR1 MDHEN, CDR2 SYDVKM. V gave up 5 bases and J gave up 0 bases, with 9 bases separating them. The CDR3 loop spans 14 amino acids. CDR3 nucleotide sequence: TGTGCCAGCAGTCCGGGTGGCAGCACAGATACGCAGTATTTT. Translated, it gives CASSPGGSTDTQYF.

The V call is TRBV27, the J call TRBJ1-4; tentatively, D is TRBD1 (5 bases). The CDR3 runs 15 residues. V was cut by 5 bases and J by 2 bases, with 12 bases left in between. Germline V gene sequence: CDR1 MNHEY, CDR2 SMNVEV (reference sequence). The CDR3 bases are TGTGCCAGCAGTCCATCCGACAGTACTAATGAAAAACTGTTTTTT. This gives the protein CASSPSDSTNEKLFF.

The CDR3 loop reads CASIAGSSYNEQFF. The CDR3 nucleotides read TGTGCCAGCATAGCGGGTAGCTCCTACAATGAGCAGTTCTTC. The chain couples TRBV5-8 to TRBJ2-1; 7 nucleotides match TRBD2. CDR3 length: 14 residues. The germline CDR1 and CDR2 sequences are SGHTS and YDEGEE. V shed 6 bases and J 0 bases; nucleotides not matched to a gene: 3.

The J gene is TRBJ1-2, the V gene TRBV7-9; no definite D call. The V end lost 2 bases, the J end lost 4 bases, and 5 bases lay between the germline ends. Germline V CDR1 and CDR2: SEHNR, FQNEAQ (reference sequence). The CDR3 length is 12 residues. The CDR3 sequence is CASSLMGYGYTF. CDR3 nucleotide sequence: TGTGCCAGCAGCTTAATGGGCTATGGCTACACCTTC.

V and J are TRBV2 and TRBJ2-1; tentative D call: TRBD2 (5 bases). Trimming cost V 6 bases and J 8 bases, with 20 bases left between them. Per the germline V gene, CDR1 is SNHLY and CDR2 is FYNNEI. The CDR3 has 15 amino acids. CDR3 nucleotide sequence: TGTGCCAGCAGCGGGATAGTCTTAGGCAATGATGAGCAGTTCTTC. It encodes CASSGIVLGNDEQFF.

The rearrangement uses TRBV7-9 and TRBJ2-2; 11 bases map to TRBD2. Germline CDR1 SEHNR, CDR2 FQNEAQ (reference sequence). The CDR3 has 16 amino acids. J lost 5 bases, V lost 3 bases, and 5 bases had no gene match. The CDR3: CASSFPSGRQTGELFF. Written as DNA, the CDR3 is TGTGCCAGCAGCTTCCCTAGCGGGAGGCAAACCGGGGAGCTGTTTTTT.

The CDR3 reads CASRLAGGPSEQYF. DNA of the CDR3: TGTGCCAGCAGACTAGCGGGAGGGCCTAGCGAGCAGTACTTC. The V and J genes are TRBV27 and TRBJ2-7; 13 nucleotides agree with TRBD2. CDR1 is MNHEY and CDR2 is SMNVEV in the germline V gene (reference sequence). The CDR3 is made up of 14 amino acids. Unmatched junction bases numbered 5, after V lost 6 bases and J lost 6 bases.